This T cell receptor beta chain stems from a study of T cells expressing NK-cell markers. Study information: In sorted CD3+CD56+NKG2C+, CD3+CD56+NKG2C- and CD3+CD56-NKG2C+ T cells, TCR beta repertoires were obtained.

Germline-derived CDR1 and CDR2 are DFQATT and SNEGSKA (reference sequence). The CDR3 totals 15 residues. TCRdb reanalyzed the 5' RACE reads, giving one entry per CDR3 protein sequence and no DNA. This sample lists about 260,000 distinct CDR3 sequences; its ten largest clones have around 4.2%. Sequencing was performed on blood T cells: a sorted CD56 or NKG2C T cell subset, CD4+ or CD8+ T cells, or bulk PBMC T cells (not recorded which). The chain recombines TRBV20-1 with TRBJ2-3; TCRdb's assignment of TRBD1 cannot be checked, as there is no DNA. This clonotype was obtained from a woman aged 18 to 69 in good health. The CDR3 spells CSARKPGQGTDTQYF.